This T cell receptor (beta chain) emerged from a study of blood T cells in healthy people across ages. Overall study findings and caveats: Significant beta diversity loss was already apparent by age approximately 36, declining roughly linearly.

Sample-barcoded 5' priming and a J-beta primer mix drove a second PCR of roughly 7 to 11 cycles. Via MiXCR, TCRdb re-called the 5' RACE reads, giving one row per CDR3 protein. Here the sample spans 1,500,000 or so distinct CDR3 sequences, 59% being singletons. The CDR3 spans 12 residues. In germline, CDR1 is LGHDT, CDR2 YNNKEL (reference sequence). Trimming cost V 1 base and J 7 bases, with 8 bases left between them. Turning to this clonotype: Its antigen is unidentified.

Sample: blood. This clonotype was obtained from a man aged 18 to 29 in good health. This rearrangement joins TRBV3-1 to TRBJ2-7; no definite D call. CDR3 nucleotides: TGTGCCAGCAGCCAAGTCGAGAAAGAGCAGTACTTC. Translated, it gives CASSQVEKEQYF.